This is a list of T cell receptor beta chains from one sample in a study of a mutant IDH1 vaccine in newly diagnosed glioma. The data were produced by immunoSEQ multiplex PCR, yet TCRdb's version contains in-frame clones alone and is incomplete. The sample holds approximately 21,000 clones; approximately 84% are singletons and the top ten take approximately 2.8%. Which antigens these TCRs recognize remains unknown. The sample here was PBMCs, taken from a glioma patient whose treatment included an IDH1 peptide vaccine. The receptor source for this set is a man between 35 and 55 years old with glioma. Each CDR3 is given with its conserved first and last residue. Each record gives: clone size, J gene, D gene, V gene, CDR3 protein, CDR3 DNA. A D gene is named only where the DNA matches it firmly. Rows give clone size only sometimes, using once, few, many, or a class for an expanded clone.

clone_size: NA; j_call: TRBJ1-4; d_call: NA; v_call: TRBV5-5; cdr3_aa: CASSFRAVATNEKLFF; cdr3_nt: TGTGCCAGCAGCTTTAGGGCAGTTGCAACTAATGAAAAACTGTTTTTT
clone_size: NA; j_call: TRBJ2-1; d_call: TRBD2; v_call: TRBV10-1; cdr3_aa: CATPPSGSYEQFF; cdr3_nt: TGCGCCACTCCGCCTAGCGGGAGCTATGAGCAGTTCTTC
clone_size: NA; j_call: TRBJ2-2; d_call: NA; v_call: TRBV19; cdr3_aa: CASSPKGTHRGVSGELFF; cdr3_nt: TGTGCCAGTAGCCCGAAGGGGACACACCGTGGAGTCTCCGGGGAGCTGTTTTTT
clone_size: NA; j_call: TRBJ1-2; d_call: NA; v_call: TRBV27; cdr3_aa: CASSPWQEGVGYTF; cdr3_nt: TGTGCCAGCAGTCCATGGCAGGAAGGGGTTGGCTACACCTTC
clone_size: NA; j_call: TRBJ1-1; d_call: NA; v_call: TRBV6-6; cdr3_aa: CASLLNTEAFF; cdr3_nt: TGTGCCAGTCTCCTGAACACTGAAGCTTTCTTT
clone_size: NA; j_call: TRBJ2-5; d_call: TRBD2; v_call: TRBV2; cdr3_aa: CASSESGLAGGPGPETQYF; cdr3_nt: TGTGCCAGCAGTGAGTCGGGACTAGCGGGAGGGCCGGGGCCAGAGACCCAGTACTTC
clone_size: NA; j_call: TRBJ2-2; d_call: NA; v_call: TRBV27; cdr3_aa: CASRGTNTGELFF; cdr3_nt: TGTGCCAGTAGGGGGACCAACACCGGGGAGCTGTTTTTT
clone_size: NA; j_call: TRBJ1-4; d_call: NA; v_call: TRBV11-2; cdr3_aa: CASSLVVYEKLFF; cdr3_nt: TGTGCCAGCAGCTTAGTGGTCTATGAAAAACTGTTTTTT
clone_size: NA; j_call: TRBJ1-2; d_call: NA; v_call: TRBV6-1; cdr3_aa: CANIIVTGAGGYTF; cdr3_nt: TGTGCCAACATCATTGTAACGGGGGCGGGAGGCTACACCTTC
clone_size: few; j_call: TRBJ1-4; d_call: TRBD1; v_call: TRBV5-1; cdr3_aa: CASSSTGTGNEKLFF; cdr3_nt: TGCGCCAGCAGCTCAACCGGGACAGGGAATGAAAAACTGTTTTTT
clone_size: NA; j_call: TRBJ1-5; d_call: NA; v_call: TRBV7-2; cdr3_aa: CASSLVSQPQHF; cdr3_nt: TGTGCCAGCAGCTTAGTCTCCCAGCCCCAGCATTTT
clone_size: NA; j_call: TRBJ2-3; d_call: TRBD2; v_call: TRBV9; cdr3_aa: CASSLLPAGSTDTQYF; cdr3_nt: TGTGCCAGCAGCCTCCTACCAGCGGGAAGCACAGATACGCAGTATTTT
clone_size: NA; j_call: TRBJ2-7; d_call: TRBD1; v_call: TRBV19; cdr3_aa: CASSFGQETSYEQYF; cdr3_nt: TGTGCCAGTAGTTTTGGACAGGAAACCTCCTACGAGCAGTACTTC
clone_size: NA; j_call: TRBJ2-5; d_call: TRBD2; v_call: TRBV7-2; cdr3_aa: CASSPGGAGVGETQYF; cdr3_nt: TGTGCCAGCAGCCCCGGGGGAGCGGGAGTGGGGGAGACCCAGTACTTC
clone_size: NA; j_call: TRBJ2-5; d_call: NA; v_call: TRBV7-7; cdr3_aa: CASSLRVETETQYF; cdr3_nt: TGTGCCAGCAGCCTTCGTGTAGAGACAGAGACCCAGTACTTC
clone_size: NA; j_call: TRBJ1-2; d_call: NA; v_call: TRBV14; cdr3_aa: CASSQENYGYTF; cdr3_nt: TGTGCCAGCAGCCAAGAGAACTATGGCTACACCTTC
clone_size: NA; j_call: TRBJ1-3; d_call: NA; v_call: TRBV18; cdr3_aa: CASSPPGSSGNTIYF; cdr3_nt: TGTGCCAGCTCACCGCCGGGGAGCTCTGGAAACACCATATATTTT
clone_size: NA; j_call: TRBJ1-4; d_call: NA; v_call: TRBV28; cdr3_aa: CASRKQEGWEKLFF; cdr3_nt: TGTGCCAGCAGGAAACAGGAGGGTTGGGAAAAACTGTTTTTT
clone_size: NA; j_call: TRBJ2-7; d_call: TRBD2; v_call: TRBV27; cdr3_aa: CASSSGLAGYEQYF; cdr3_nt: TGTGCCAGCAGTTCCGGACTAGCGGGATATGAGCAGTACTTC
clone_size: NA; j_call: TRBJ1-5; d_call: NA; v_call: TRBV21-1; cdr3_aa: CASWGVGQPQHF; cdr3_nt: TGTGCCAGCTGGGGGGTAGGACAGCCCCAGCATTTT
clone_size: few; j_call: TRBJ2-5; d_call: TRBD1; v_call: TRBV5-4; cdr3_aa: CASSRQGATETQYF; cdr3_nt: TGTGCCAGCAGTAGACAGGGGGCGACAGAGACCCAGTACTTC
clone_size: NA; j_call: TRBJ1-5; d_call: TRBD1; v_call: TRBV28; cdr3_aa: CASSSSGTGYQPQHF; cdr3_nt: TGTGCCAGCAGTTCATCCGGGACAGGGTATCAGCCCCAGCATTTT
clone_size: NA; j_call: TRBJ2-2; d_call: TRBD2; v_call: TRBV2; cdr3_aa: CASRIAGGLSGELFF; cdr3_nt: TGTGCCAGCAGGATAGCGGGAGGGCTTTCTGGGGAGCTGTTTTTT
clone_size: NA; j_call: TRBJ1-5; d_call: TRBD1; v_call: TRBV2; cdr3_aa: CASSTRQGSNQPQHF; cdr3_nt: TGTGCCAGCAGTACCAGACAGGGTAGCAATCAGCCCCAGCATTTT
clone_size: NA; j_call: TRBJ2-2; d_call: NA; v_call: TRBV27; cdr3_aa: CASSSLNGELFF; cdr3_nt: TGTGCCAGCAGTTCCCTGAACGGGGAGCTGTTTTTT
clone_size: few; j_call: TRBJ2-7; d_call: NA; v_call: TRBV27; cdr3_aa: CASSSGQPGGYEQYF; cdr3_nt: TGTGCCAGCAGTTCGGGTCAACCCGGAGGCTACGAGCAGTACTTC
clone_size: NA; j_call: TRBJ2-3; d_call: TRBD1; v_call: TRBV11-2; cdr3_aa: CASSLVAGQGRLSTQYF; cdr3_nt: TGTGCCAGCAGCTTAGTCGCGGGACAGGGGCGATTAAGTACGCAGTATTTT
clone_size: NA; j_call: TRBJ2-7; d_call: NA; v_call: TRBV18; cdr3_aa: CASSPPMGRDEQYF; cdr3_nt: TGTGCCAGCTCACCACCGATGGGTAGGGACGAGCAGTACTTC
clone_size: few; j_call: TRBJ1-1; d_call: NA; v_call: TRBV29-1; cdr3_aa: CSSGTNTEAFF; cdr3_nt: TGCAGCTCCGGGACGAACACTGAAGCTTTCTTT
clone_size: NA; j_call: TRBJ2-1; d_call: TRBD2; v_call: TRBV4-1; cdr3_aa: CASSQDWSGGSYNEQFF; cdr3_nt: TGCGCCAGCAGCCAAGATTGGAGCGGGGGATCCTACAATGAGCAGTTCTTC
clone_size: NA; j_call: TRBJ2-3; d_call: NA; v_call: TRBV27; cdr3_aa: CASSLDRPTDTQYF; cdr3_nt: TGTGCCAGCAGTTTAGACAGACCCACAGATACGCAGTATTTT
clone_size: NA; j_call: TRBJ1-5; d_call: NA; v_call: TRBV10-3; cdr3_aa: CAISEQDAYQPQHF; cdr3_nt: TGTGCCATCAGTGAGCAAGATGCATATCAGCCCCAGCATTTT
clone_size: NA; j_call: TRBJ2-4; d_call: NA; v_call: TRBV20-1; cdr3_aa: CSALLGNIQYF; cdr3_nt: TGCAGTGCTTTATTGGGAAACATTCAGTACTTC
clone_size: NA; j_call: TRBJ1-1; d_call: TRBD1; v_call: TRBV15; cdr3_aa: CATSRAGTGERLAFF; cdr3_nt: TGTGCCACCAGCAGAGCCGGGACAGGGGAAAGGTTAGCTTTCTTT
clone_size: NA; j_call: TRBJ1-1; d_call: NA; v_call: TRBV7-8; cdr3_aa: CASSLALVGTNTEAFF; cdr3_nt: TGTGCCAGCAGCTTAGCGCTAGTTGGAACGAACACTGAAGCTTTCTTT
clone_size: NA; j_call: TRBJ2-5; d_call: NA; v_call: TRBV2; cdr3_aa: CASSVDGIETQYF; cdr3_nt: TGTGCCAGCAGTGTCGATGGCATCGAGACCCAGTACTTC
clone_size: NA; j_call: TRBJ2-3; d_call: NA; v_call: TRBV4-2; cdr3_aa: CASSQDDDYRTDTQYF; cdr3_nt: TGTGCCAGCAGCCAAGACGACGACTACCGCACAGATACGCAGTATTTT
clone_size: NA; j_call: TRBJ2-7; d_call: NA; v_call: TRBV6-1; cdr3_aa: CASSDSLFGYEQYF; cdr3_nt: TGTGCCAGCAGTGATTCGTTATTTGGCTACGAGCAGTACTTC
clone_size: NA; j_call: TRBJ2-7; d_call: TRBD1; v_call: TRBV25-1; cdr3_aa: CASTRQGGSDTSYEQYF; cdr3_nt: TGTGCCAGCACCCGACAGGGGGGTTCGGACACTTCCTACGAGCAGTACTTC
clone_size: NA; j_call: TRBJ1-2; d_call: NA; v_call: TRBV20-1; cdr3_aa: CSSREGYGYTF; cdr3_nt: TGCAGTTCCAGGGAGGGGTATGGCTACACCTTC
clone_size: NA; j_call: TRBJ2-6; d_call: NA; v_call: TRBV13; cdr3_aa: CASSLGQRRYSGANVLTF; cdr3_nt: TGTGCCAGCAGCTTGGGACAAAGACGGTACTCTGGGGCCAACGTCCTGACTTTC
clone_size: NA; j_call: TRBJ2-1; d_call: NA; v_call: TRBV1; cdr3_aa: CTSSQVLRRYNEQFF; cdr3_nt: TGCACCAGCAGCCAAGTTTTGCGGAGGTACAATGAGCAGTTCTTC
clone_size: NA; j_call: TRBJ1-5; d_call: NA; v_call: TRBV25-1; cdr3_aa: CASSEPPGGRRDNQPQHF; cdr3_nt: TGTGCCAGCAGTGAACCCCCAGGAGGGAGAAGGGATAATCAGCCCCAGCATTTT
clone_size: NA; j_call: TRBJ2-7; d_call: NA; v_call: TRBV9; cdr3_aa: CASSQLGNEQYF; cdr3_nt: TGTGCCAGCAGCCAACTAGGGAACGAGCAGTACTTC
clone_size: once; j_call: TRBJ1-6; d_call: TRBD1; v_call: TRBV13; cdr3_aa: CASSLRQGNSPLHF; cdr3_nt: TGTGCCAGCAGCCTCCGACAGGGTAACTCACCCCTCCACTTT
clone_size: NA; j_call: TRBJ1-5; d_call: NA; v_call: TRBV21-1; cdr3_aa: CASTQEGDGSLELGPQHF; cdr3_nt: TGTGCCAGCACCCAGGAGGGGGACGGATCCTTGGAACTGGGGCCCCAGCATTTT